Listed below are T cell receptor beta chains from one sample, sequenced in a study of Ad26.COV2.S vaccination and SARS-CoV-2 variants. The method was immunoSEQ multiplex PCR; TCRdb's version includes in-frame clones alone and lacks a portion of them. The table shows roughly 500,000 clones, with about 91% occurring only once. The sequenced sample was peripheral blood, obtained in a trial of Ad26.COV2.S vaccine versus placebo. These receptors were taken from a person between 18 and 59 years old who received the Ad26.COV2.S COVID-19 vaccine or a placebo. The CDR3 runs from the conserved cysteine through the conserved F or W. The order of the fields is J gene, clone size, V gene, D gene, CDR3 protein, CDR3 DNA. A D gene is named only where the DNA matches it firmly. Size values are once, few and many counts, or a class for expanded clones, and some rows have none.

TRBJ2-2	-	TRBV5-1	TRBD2	CASSLGLAGDGELFF	TGCGCCAGCAGCTTGGGGCTAGCGGGAGACGGGGAGCTGTTTTTT
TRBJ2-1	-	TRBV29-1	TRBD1	CSAGQGDEQFF	TGCAGCGCCGGACAGGGGGATGAGCAGTTCTTC
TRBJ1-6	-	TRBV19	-	CASSTRQQESPLHF	TGTGCCAGTAGTACGCGACAGCAGGAATCACCCCTCCACTTT
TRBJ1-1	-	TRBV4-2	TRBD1	CASSLLTGGGDTEAFF	TGTGCCAGCAGCCTCCTGACAGGGGGGGGTGACACTGAAGCTTTCTTT
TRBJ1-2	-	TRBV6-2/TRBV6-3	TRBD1	CASSYSGQGSYGYTF	TGTGCCAGCAGTTACTCGGGACAGGGGAGCTATGGCTACACCTTC
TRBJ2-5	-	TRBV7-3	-	CASSFTGQETQYF	TGTGCCAGCAGCTTCACAGGTCAAGAGACCCAGTACTTC
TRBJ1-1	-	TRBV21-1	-	CASRTLRAEDRWTEAFF	TGTGCCAGCAGGACCTTGAGAGCTGAGGATAGGTGGACTGAAGCTTTCTTT
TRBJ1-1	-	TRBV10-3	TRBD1	CAISYRGLITEAFF	TGTGCCATCAGTTACAGGGGGCTGATCACTGAAGCTTTCTTT
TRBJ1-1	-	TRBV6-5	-	CASRPSTGNTEAFF	TGTGCCAGCCGTCCTTCGACAGGGAACACTGAAGCTTTCTTT
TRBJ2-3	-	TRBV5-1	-	CASSLGADTQYF	TGCGCCAGCAGCTTGGGGGCAGATACGCAGTATTTT
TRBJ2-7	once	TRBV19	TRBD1	CASSPGQGVVEQYF	TGTGCCAGTAGTCCGGGACAGGGGGTCGTCGAGCAGTACTTC
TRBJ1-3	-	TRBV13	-	CASSPPDSGNTIYF	TGTGCCAGCAGCCCCCCTGATTCTGGAAACACCATATATTTT
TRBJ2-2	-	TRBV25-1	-	CASRRTAYTGELFF	TGTGCCAGCAGACGGACGGCTTACACCGGGGAGCTGTTTTTT
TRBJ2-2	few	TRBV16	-	CASSNPLKVNTGELFF	TGTGCCAGCAGCAACCCCCTAAAGGTGAACACCGGGGAGCTGTTTTTT
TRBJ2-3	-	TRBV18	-	CASSSSWMDTQYF	TGTGCCAGCTCCTCCTCGTGGATGGATACGCAGTATTTT
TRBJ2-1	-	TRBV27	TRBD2	CASSEIGAGGNNEQFF	TGTGCCAGCTCCGAGATAGGCGCGGGGGGCAACAATGAGCAGTTCTTC
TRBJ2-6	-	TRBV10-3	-	CAISQGAVTSGANVLTF	TGTGCCATCAGCCAAGGGGCGGTCACCTCTGGGGCCAACGTCCTGACTTTC
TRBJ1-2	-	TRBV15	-	CATSRTEGGGYTF	TGTGCCACCAGCCGGACCGAAGGGGGTGGCTACACCTTC
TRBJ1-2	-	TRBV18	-	CASSPPSGGYGYTF	TGTGCCAGCTCACCACCGTCAGGCGGATATGGCTACACCTTC
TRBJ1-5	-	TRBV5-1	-	CASSDGDNQPQHF	TGCGCCAGCAGCGACGGGGACAATCAGCCCCAGCATTTT
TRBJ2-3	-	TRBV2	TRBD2	CASTGLETDTQYF	TGTGCCAGCACCGGACTAGAGACAGATACGCAGTATTTT
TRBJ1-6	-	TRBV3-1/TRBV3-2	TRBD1	CASSKTTGTGNSPLHF	TGTGCCAGCAGCAAAACTACCGGGACAGGGAATTCACCCCTCCACTTT
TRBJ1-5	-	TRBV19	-	CATSQGNQPQHF	TGTGCCACCTCACAGGGAAATCAGCCCCAGCATTTT
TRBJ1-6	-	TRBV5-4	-	CASSLPNGGPGWKGMVLHF	TGTGCCAGCAGCCTGCCCAATGGGGGTCCGGGCTGGAAGGGAATGGTCCTCCACTTT
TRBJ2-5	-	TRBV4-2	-	CASSQFNGQRGETQYF	TGTGCCAGCAGCCAATTCAACGGGCAGAGGGGGGAGACCCAGTACTTC
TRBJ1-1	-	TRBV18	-	CASSQGKNTEAFF	TGTGCCAGCTCACAGGGGAAGAACACTGAAGCTTTCTTT
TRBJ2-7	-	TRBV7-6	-	CASSLEASSTYEQYF	TGTGCCAGCAGCTTAGAAGCTTCCTCGACCTACGAGCAGTACTTC
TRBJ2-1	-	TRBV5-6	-	CASSTDYLSYNEQFF	TGTGCCAGCAGCACTGACTACCTCTCCTACAATGAGCAGTTCTTC
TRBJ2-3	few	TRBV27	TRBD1	CASSLKGTGTSTDTQYF	TGTGCCAGCAGTTTAAAAGGGACAGGGACTAGCACAGATACGCAGTATTTT
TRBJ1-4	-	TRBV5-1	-	CASSTGEFANEKLFF	TGCGCCAGCAGCACCGGGGAATTCGCTAATGAAAAACTGTTTTTT
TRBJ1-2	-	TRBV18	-	CASQAEGRTYGYTF	TGTGCCAGCCAGGCGGAGGGTCGGACCTATGGCTACACCTTC
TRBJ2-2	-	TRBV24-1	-	CATARQGGTGELFF	TGTGCCACTGCCCGGCAGGGGGGAACCGGGGAGCTGTTTTTT
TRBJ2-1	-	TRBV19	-	CASSRTMGGHNEQFF	TGTGCCAGTAGTCGGACTATGGGCGGACACAATGAGCAGTTCTTC
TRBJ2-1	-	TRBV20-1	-	CSGRAYNEQFF	TGCAGTGGTCGGGCCTACAATGAGCAGTTCTTC
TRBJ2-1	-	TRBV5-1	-	CASRAGEDNEQFF	TGCGCCAGCAGGGCAGGGGAAGACAATGAGCAGTTCTTC
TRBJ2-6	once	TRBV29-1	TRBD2	CSVEDGGSSGANVLTF	TGCAGCGTTGAAGACGGCGGGAGCTCTGGGGCCAACGTCCTGACTTTC
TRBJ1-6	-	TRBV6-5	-	CASNQQGYSPLHF	TGTGCCAGCAACCAACAGGGTTATTCACCCCTCCACTTT
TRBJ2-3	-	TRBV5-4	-	CASSSGGALTDTQYF	TGTGCCAGCAGCTCGGGGGGCGCGTTGACAGATACGCAGTATTTT
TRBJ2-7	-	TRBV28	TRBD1	CASSLTDWDSLHEQYF	TGTGCCAGCAGTTTAACCGACTGGGACAGTCTACACGAGCAGTACTTC
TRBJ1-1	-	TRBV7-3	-	CASSLQKNTEAFF	TGTGCCAGCAGCTTACAAAAGAACACTGAAGCTTTCTTT
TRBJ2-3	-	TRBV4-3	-	CASSQEPSGVIDTQYF	TGCGCCAGCAGCCAAGAGCCGTCGGGAGTGATAGATACGCAGTATTTT
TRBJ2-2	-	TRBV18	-	CASSSPRGHGELFF	TGTGCCAGCTCATCCCCAAGGGGCCACGGGGAGCTGTTTTTT